These T cell receptor beta chains were read from a single sample in a study of CD8 T cells in Susac syndrome. From the immunoSEQ multiplex PCR reads, TCRdb called clonotypes with MiXCR, one entry per CDR3 protein. The table has about 180,000 distinct CDR3 sequences, roughly 95% seen once. Input material: CD8+ T cells from PBMCs. The receptors originated from a human donor with multiple sclerosis. Each CDR3 is given with its conserved first and last residue. D genes are given only for firm matches. Expanded clones get a size class; other rows say once, few or many, or leave the size out.

cdr3_nt: TGTGCCAGCAGCCTAGGGGGGGACGAACAAGAGACCCAGTACTTC
cdr3_aa: CASSLGGDEQETQYF
cdr3_length: 15
j_call: TRBJ2-5
clone_size: -
d_call: -
v_call: TRBV7-9

cdr3_nt: TGCAGTGCTAGGTGGGGACTAGGGATTGAGCAGTTCTTC
cdr3_aa: CSARWGLGIEQFF
cdr3_length: 13
j_call: TRBJ2-1
clone_size: -
d_call: TRBD2
v_call: TRBV20-1

cdr3_nt: TGTGCCAGCAGCTTAGAAGTTAACTATGGCTACACCTTC
cdr3_aa: CASSLEVNYGYTF
cdr3_length: 13
j_call: TRBJ1-2
clone_size: -
d_call: -
v_call: TRBV11-2

cdr3_nt: TGTGCCAGCAGTTTGCGCGGGAGTGTGGAGGAGCTGTTTTTT
cdr3_aa: CASSLRGSVEELFF
cdr3_length: 14
j_call: TRBJ2-2
clone_size: -
d_call: TRBD2
v_call: TRBV12-3/TRBV12-4

cdr3_nt: TGTGCCAGTAGTCTCGATTCTTCCTACGAGCAGTACTTC
cdr3_aa: CASSLDSSYEQYF
cdr3_length: 13
j_call: TRBJ2-7
clone_size: -
d_call: -
v_call: TRBV7-9

cdr3_nt: TGCAGTGCTAGTGGGGAAGCTAGCGGGGGTTATGAGCAGTTCTTC
cdr3_aa: CSASGEASGGYEQFF
cdr3_length: 15
j_call: TRBJ2-1
clone_size: -
d_call: TRBD2
v_call: TRBV20-1

cdr3_nt: TGTGCCAGCAGTTCGCTGATCTCCTACGAGCAGTACTTC
cdr3_aa: CASSSLISYEQYF
cdr3_length: 13
j_call: TRBJ2-7
clone_size: -
d_call: -
v_call: TRBV28

cdr3_nt: TGTGCCAGCAGTTCCTCGAACACCGGGGAGCTGTTTTTT
cdr3_aa: CASSSSNTGELFF
cdr3_length: 13
j_call: TRBJ2-2
clone_size: few
d_call: -
v_call: TRBV25-1

cdr3_nt: TGTGCCAGCAGCCTCAAGACAAATTTTTCACCCCTCCACTTT
cdr3_aa: CASSLKTNFSPLHF
cdr3_length: 14
j_call: TRBJ1-6
clone_size: -
d_call: -
v_call: TRBV5-6

cdr3_nt: TGTGCCACCAGCTTACCCTCGGGACAGGGCCACTATAGCAATCAGCCCCAGCATTTT
cdr3_aa: CATSLPSGQGHYSNQPQHF
cdr3_length: 19
j_call: TRBJ1-5
clone_size: -
d_call: TRBD1
v_call: TRBV15

cdr3_nt: TGTGCCACCAGCCGAGGTGCTGGCCCAGATACGCAGTATTTT
cdr3_aa: CATSRGAGPDTQYF
cdr3_length: 14
j_call: TRBJ2-3
clone_size: -
d_call: -
v_call: TRBV15

cdr3_nt: TGTGCCAGCAGTCTAGCGGGAGGGGGCAGCTCCTACGAGCAGTACTTC
cdr3_aa: CASSLAGGGSSYEQYF
cdr3_length: 16
j_call: TRBJ2-7
clone_size: once
d_call: TRBD2
v_call: TRBV28

cdr3_nt: TGCAGTGCTAGGGACGGGACCCTTTATAGCAATCAGCCCCAGCATTTT
cdr3_aa: CSARDGTLYSNQPQHF
cdr3_length: 16
j_call: TRBJ1-5
clone_size: once
d_call: -
v_call: TRBV20-1

cdr3_nt: TGTGCCAGCAGGTCTGACTGGGAGACTGAAGCTTTCTTT
cdr3_aa: CASRSDWETEAFF
cdr3_length: 13
j_call: TRBJ1-1
clone_size: -
d_call: -
v_call: TRBV28

cdr3_nt: TGCAGCGTTGAAGGGGGCAGGGTGGTATACAATGAGCAGTTCTTC
cdr3_aa: CSVEGGRVVYNEQFF
cdr3_length: 15
j_call: TRBJ2-1
clone_size: -
d_call: -
v_call: TRBV29-1

cdr3_nt: TGCAGTGCTAGAGATCTCGGGGGAGGGTACGAGCAGTACTTC
cdr3_aa: CSARDLGGGYEQYF
cdr3_length: 14
j_call: TRBJ2-7
clone_size: -
d_call: TRBD2
v_call: TRBV20-1

cdr3_nt: TGTGCCAGCAGTCCATCCCTCCTTGTGTCCTACGAGCAGTACTTC
cdr3_aa: CASSPSLLVSYEQYF
cdr3_length: 15
j_call: TRBJ2-7
clone_size: -
d_call: -
v_call: TRBV27

cdr3_nt: TGTGCCAGCAGTTTCGGGCAGACCTATGGCTACACCTTC
cdr3_aa: CASSFGQTYGYTF
cdr3_length: 13
j_call: TRBJ1-2
clone_size: -
d_call: -
v_call: TRBV27

cdr3_nt: TGCGCCAGCAGCCACGGGGGCAGTGAAGCTTTCTTT
cdr3_aa: CASSHGGSEAFF
cdr3_length: 12
j_call: TRBJ1-1
clone_size: -
d_call: -
v_call: TRBV4-1

cdr3_nt: TGTGCCAGCAGCCTCAAAAGGCTAGCGGGAGCTCCAGATACGCAGTATTTT
cdr3_aa: CASSLKRLAGAPDTQYF
cdr3_length: 17
j_call: TRBJ2-3
clone_size: -
d_call: TRBD2
v_call: TRBV6-1

cdr3_nt: TGTGCCAGCAGCGTACATATGCAGGGCGATGAGCAGTTCTTC
cdr3_aa: CASSVHMQGDEQFF
cdr3_length: 14
j_call: TRBJ2-1
clone_size: -
d_call: -
v_call: TRBV9

cdr3_nt: TGTGCCAGCAGCGGTATAGACGTTGCGTACCAAGAGACCCAGTACTTC
cdr3_aa: CASSGIDVAYQETQYF
cdr3_length: 16
j_call: TRBJ2-5
clone_size: -
d_call: -
v_call: TRBV9

cdr3_nt: TGTGCCAGCAGTCCTGGGACAGATACGCAGTATTTT
cdr3_aa: CASSPGTDTQYF
cdr3_length: 12
j_call: TRBJ2-3
clone_size: few
d_call: -
v_call: TRBV27

cdr3_nt: TGCAGTGCTAGAGCGGGGACAGGGGGCTTGAATGAGCAGTTCTTC
cdr3_aa: CSARAGTGGLNEQFF
cdr3_length: 15
j_call: TRBJ2-1
clone_size: once
d_call: TRBD1
v_call: TRBV20-1

cdr3_nt: TGTGCTAGTGGTCCTCCGGAGGTTGAACGCACTGAAGCTTTCTTT
cdr3_aa: CASGPPEVERTEAFF
cdr3_length: 15
j_call: TRBJ1-1
clone_size: -
d_call: -
v_call: TRBV12-5

cdr3_nt: TGTGCCACCAGTGATTTTGGTTTTAATGAGCAGTTCTTC
cdr3_aa: CATSDFGFNEQFF
cdr3_length: 13
j_call: TRBJ2-1
clone_size: -
d_call: -
v_call: TRBV24-1

cdr3_nt: TGTGCCAGCAGCCTCGGGGCCGAAGGCACTGAAGCTTTCTTT
cdr3_aa: CASSLGAEGTEAFF
cdr3_length: 14
j_call: TRBJ1-1
clone_size: -
d_call: -
v_call: TRBV13